This T cell receptor beta chain was captured by sequencing in a study of T cells after yellow fever vaccination. Study-wide points: Subsequent booster samples again held most clones from primary vaccination (roughly 96% CD4, 85% to 90% CD8). Clonotypes appearing in both CD4 and CD8 compartments existed, and their share was small.

MiXCR, applied by TCRdb to the 5' RACE reads, yields one record per CDR3 protein. The sample shows around 350,000 distinct CDR3 sequences, 6.2% of them seen only once. Of note for this clonotype: Its antigen is unidentified.

The CDR3 covers 14 residues. V dropped 1 base and J dropped 4 bases, with 11 bases sitting between them. The V gene's germline CDR1 is SGHAT and CDR2 FQNNGV. This TCR came from a young man who received the YFV17D yellow fever vaccine. The sequencing used PBMCs, collected 5 days after the yellow fever booster vaccination. This chain links TRBV11-2 with TRBJ2-7, with no clear D. CDR3 sequence reads: CASSLGDYLYEQYF. For the CDR3, the DNA is TGTGCCAGCAGCTTAGGCGATTACCTATACGAGCAGTACTTC.